One sample yielded the 22 T cell receptor beta chains listed below, sequenced in a study of blood T cell repertoires in COVID-19. Produced via immunoSEQ multiplex PCR; TCRdb's table is partial and in-frame only. Of about 260,000 clones listed, more than 80% are singletons. The sequencing input was peripheral blood. Source of these receptors: a woman aged 40-49 years with acute or convalescent COVID-19.

V and J are TRBV7-2 and TRBJ1-5; D not resolved. Looked up from germline, CDR1 is SGHTA and CDR2 is FQGNSA. Trimming removed 5 bases at V and 5 bases at J, with 16 bases between. This CDR3 is built from 15 residues. CDR3 nucleotides: TGTGCCAGCAGCACCTCTGGGGAGATTTATCAGCCCCAGCATTTT. It is translated as CASSTSGEIYQPQHF.

The V and J genes are TRBV2 and TRBJ1-1, with D tentatively TRBD1 (5 bases). Trimming cost V 7 bases and J 0 bases, with 9 bases left between them. Per germline, CDR1 SNHLY and CDR2 FYNNEI. The CDR3 runs to 13 residues. The CDR3 reads CASTGEMNTEAFF. The CDR3 nucleotides read TGTGCCAGCACGGGGGAAATGAACACTGAAGCTTTCTTT.

This chain links TRBV5-1 with TRBJ2-1; 8 bases are shared with TRBD2. Germline V gene lookup returns CDR1 SGHRS and CDR2 YFSETQ. Losses at the gene ends were 4 bases for V and 7 bases for J; bases not matched to a gene: 7. CDR3 length: 14 amino acids. CDR3: CASSPGGNLNEQFF. CDR3 coding DNA: TGCGCCAGCAGCCCGGGGGGGAACCTGAATGAGCAGTTCTTC.

The V call is TRBV19, the J call TRBJ2-5; D might be TRBD1 (5 bases). The CDR3 contains 16 residues. The ends were cut back, 3 bases at V and 2 bases at J, with 16 bases in the middle. Germline V gene data show CDR1 as LNHDA and CDR2 as SQIVND (reference sequence). CDR3 residues: CASSMGQPTLQETQYF. The CDR3 nucleotides read TGTGCCAGTAGTATGGGGCAGCCCACTCTTCAAGAGACCCAGTACTTC. Complete variable domain (other parts from reference TRBV19 and TRBJ2-5): DGGITQSPKYLFRKEGQNVTLSCEQNLNHDAMYWYRQDPGQGLRLIYYSQIVNDFQKGDIAEGYSVSREKKESFPLTVTSAQKNPTAFYLCASSMGQPTLQETQYFGPGTRLLVL.

The J gene is TRBJ1-2, the V gene TRBV19; possible D gene TRBD1, 5 bases. Germline V gives CDR1 LNHDA, CDR2 SQIVND (reference sequence). V was shortened by 4 bases and J by 7 bases, with 25 bases between the two germline ends. CDR3 length equals 17 residues. As DNA, the CDR3 is TGTGCCAGTAGTAAAATTTACGGACCAGGTAGGAGGGGTGGCTACACCTTC. Translated: CASSKIYGPGRRGGYTF.

V gene TRBV5-4 combines with J gene TRBJ1-1; TRBD1 might be the D (5 bases). The CDR3 runs 15 residues. Germline V gene lookup returns CDR1 SGHNT and CDR2 YYREEE (reference sequence). The V end lost 0 bases, the J end lost 0 bases, and 9 bases lay between the germline ends. The CDR3 region has the DNA TGTGCCAGCAGCTTGGGGGGGGTCGTGAACACTGAAGCTTTCTTT. As protein: CASSLGGVVNTEAFF.

Only one count was recorded for this clone. This sequence joins TRBV13 and TRBJ2-7; D is possibly TRBD1 (6 bases). This CDR3 region has 14 residues. Germline CDR1 is PRHDT and CDR2 is FYEKMQ (reference sequence). Deletions cut 3 bases from V and 2 bases from J, with 11 bases between. CDR3 in DNA: TGTGCCAGCAGCTTTACAGGGACCCCCTACGAGCAGTACGTC. It is translated as CASSFTGTPYEQYV.

The chain has TRBV6-4 and TRBJ2-4, with D maybe TRBD2 (6 bases). The CDR3 has 19 amino acids. The V and J ends lost 2 bases and 1 base respectively, with 21 bases between them. Looked up from germline, CDR1 is MRHNA and CDR2 is SNTAGT. The CDR3 coding sequence is TGTGCCAGCAGTGACCGCGGGACGGAGGGAGAGGCGGCCAAAAACATTCAGTACTTC. Translating it yields CASSDRGTEGEAAKNIQYF.

V gene TRBV19 combines with J gene TRBJ1-5, with D possibly being TRBD1 (5 bases). Per the germline V gene, CDR1 is LNHDA and CDR2 is SQIVND (reference sequence). This CDR3 has 17 amino acids. The V end lost 6 bases, the J end lost 0 bases, and 18 bases lay between the germline ends. The CDR3 loop reads CASSHPSGTYSNQPQHF. The CDR3 DNA sequence: TGTGCCAGTAGCCATCCGAGTGGGACTTATAGCAATCAGCCCCAGCATTTT.

The genes are TRBV5-8 and TRBJ1-6, with 7 bases that match TRBD1. V trimming: 5 bases; J trimming: 0 bases; junction bases outside the gene matches: 11. From germline, CDR1 is SGHTS and CDR2 YDEGEE. The CDR3 loop spans 18 amino acids. CDR3 region: CASRQQGRGSSYNSPLHF. The CDR3, as DNA: TGTGCCAGCAGACAACAGGGGCGCGGAAGCTCCTATAATTCACCCCTCCACTTT.

This clone was picked up one time. This chain joins TRBV29-1 and TRBJ1-2; D gene ambiguous. V shed 3 bases and J shed 2 bases, with 10 bases lying between them. The CDR3 consists of 13 residues. Germline CDR1 SQVTM, CDR2 ANQGSEA. The CDR3 sequence: CSVEGRTNYGYTF. In DNA form, the CDR3 reads TGCAGCGTTGAGGGCAGAACCAACTATGGCTACACCTTC.

The CDR3 reads CASSYGENNSPLHF. In DNA form, the CDR3 reads TGTGCCAGCAGTTACGGGGAGAATAATTCACCCCTCCACTTT. The J gene is TRBJ1-6, the V gene TRBV6-5; no clear D. The germline V gene has CDR1 MNHEY and CDR2 SVGAGI. Trimming shortened V by 2 bases and J by 5 bases, and 7 bases separated the two germline ends. The CDR3 is 14 amino acids.

The rearrangement uses TRBV23-1 and TRBJ2-7; D is ambiguous. TRBV23-1 is classed as an ORF, of uncertain function. V lost 8 bases to trimming and J lost 6 bases, with 8 bases between them. The CDR3 length is 10 residues. CDR3 nucleotide sequence: TGCGCCAGCGTACCGGGCGAGCAGTACGTC. Translated: CASVPGEQYV.

The gene calls are TRBV7-2 and TRBJ1-6; 8 bases are shared with TRBD1. From germline, CDR1 is SGHTA and CDR2 FQGNSA. This CDR3 comprises 14 residues. J was trimmed by 13 bases and V by 5 bases; bases with no gene match: 10. The CDR3, as DNA: TGTGCCAGCAGCCCGACCGGACAGGGAATTCCCCTCCACTTT. It encodes CASSPTGQGIPLHF. The variable domain in full, with the rest retrieved from reference TRBV7-2 and TRBJ1-6, is GAGVSQSPSNKVTEKGKDVELRCDPISGHTALYWYRQSLGQGLEFLIYFQGNSAPDKSGLPSDRFSAERTGGSVSTLTIQRTQQEDSAVYLCASSPTGQGIPLHFGNGTRLTVT.

The V call is TRBV30, the J call TRBJ1-2; the D gene is possibly TRBD1 (5 bases). This CDR3 contains 12 residues. The V and J ends lost 8 bases and 7 bases respectively, with 17 bases between them. Germline lookup yields CDR1 GTSNPN and CDR2 SVGIG (reference sequence). CDR3 residues: CARARGSGGYTF. CDR3 bases: TGTGCCCGCGCGCGGGGCTCAGGTGGCTACACCTTC. Full variable domain (remainder filled in from reference TRBV30 and TRBJ1-2): SQTIHQWPATLVQPVGSPLSLECTVEGTSNPNLYWYRQAAGRGLQLLFYSVGIGQISSEVPQNLSASRPQDRQFILSSKKLLLSDSGFYLCARARGSGGYTFGSGTRLTVV.

The chain carries TRBV7-9 and TRBJ1-2; perhaps TRBD1 as D (5 bases). Germline lookup yields CDR1 SEHNR and CDR2 FQNEAQ (reference sequence). The CDR3 sequence is 13 residues long. Trimming took off 3 bases at V and 5 bases at J, with 10 bases between the two ends. DNA for the CDR3: TGTGCCAGCAGCTTGGAGACAGAGTATGGCTACACCTTC. Its protein is CASSLETEYGYTF.

This chain connects TRBV18 to TRBJ1-3; D gene unclear. The CDR3 has 16 residues. Germline loops: CDR1 KGHSH, CDR2 LQKENI. Trimming removed 2 bases from V and 0 bases from J, with 11 bases in between. The CDR3 DNA is TGTGCCAGCTCACCAGTATCCCAACTCTCTGGAAACACCATATATTTT. Amino acids: CASSPVSQLSGNTIYF.

The rearrangement joins TRBV6-6 to TRBJ2-3, with 11 bases lining up with TRBD2. This CDR3 is built from 15 residues. Germline V gives CDR1 MNHNY, CDR2 SVGAGI (reference sequence). Trimming cost V 6 bases and J 2 bases; bases outside gene matches: 4. DNA for the CDR3: TGTGCCAGCAGACTAGCGGGGGTTCCCACAGATACGCAGTATTTT. Protein sequence: CASRLAGVPTDTQYF.

This chain links TRBV5-1 with TRBJ2-2; 7 positions agree with TRBD2. The J segment lost 5 bases and the V segment lost 0 bases, leaving 7 bases of the junction unmatched. The CDR3 contains 16 residues. Germline CDR1 reads SGHRS; CDR2 reads YFSETQ. This chain's CDR3 is CASSLGPSGVTGELFF. Written as DNA, the CDR3 is TGCGCCAGCAGCTTGGGCCCTAGCGGTGTAACCGGGGAGCTGTTTTTT. Using reference TRBV5-1 and TRBJ2-2 for the parts outside the CDR3, the full variable domain is KAGVTQTPRYLIKTRGQQVTLSCSPISGHRSVSWYQQTPGQGLQFLFEYFSETQRNKGNFPGRFSGRQFSNSRSEMNVSTLELGDSALYLCASSLGPSGVTGELFFGEGSRLTVL.

The V call is TRBV5-1, the J call TRBJ1-6; 12 bases agree with TRBD1. The trim removed 4 bases at V and 14 bases at J, leaving 7 bases unmatched. Germline V gene sequence: CDR1 SGHRS, CDR2 YFSETQ. This CDR3 has 14 residues. CDR3 in amino acids: CASSAGQGAEALHF. CDR3 DNA: TGCGCCAGCAGCGCGGGACAGGGGGCAGAGGCCCTCCACTTT.

The chain combines TRBV19 with TRBJ2-2; 8 nucleotides match TRBD1. This CDR3 is 15 amino acids long. Germline trimming cut 6 bases from V and 3 bases from J; bases unmatched to any gene: 6. Germline V gene lookup returns CDR1 LNHDA and CDR2 SQIVND (reference sequence). CDR3 sequence reads: CASRPGQVDTGELFF. The CDR3 nucleotides read TGTGCCAGTAGGCCGGGACAGGTCGACACCGGGGAGCTGTTTTTT.

The chain recombines TRBV2 with TRBJ1-5, with TRBD1 as a possible D gene (6 bases). The CDR3 consists of 8 residues. Germline CDR1 SNHLY, CDR2 FYNNEI. The chain's CDR3 is CVGGPQHF. As DNA, the CDR3 is TGTGTAGGGGGGCCCCAGCATTTT.